This T cell receptor (beta chain) derives from a study of blood T cells in healthy people across ages. CDR1 is MNHEY and CDR2 is SVGAGI in the germline V gene. The V gene lost 6 bases and the J gene lost 8 bases, with 8 bases spanning the gap. The CDR3 has 11 residues. A sample-barcoded 5' primer and a J-beta primer mix were used in a second PCR of roughly 7 to 11 cycles. TCRdb reanalysed the 5' RACE reads using MiXCR and keeps one entry per CDR3 protein. In the table there are some 640,000 distinct CDR3 sequences, under 30% of which are singletons. Total RNA extraction produced at least 5 micrograms (per sample) for the study. This clonotype was picked up many times.

The TCR was taken from a woman at least 80 years old in good health. V and J are TRBV6-5 and TRBJ2-1, with D unresolved. Sequencing was carried out using blood. The CDR3 loop reads CASSLLYEQFF. DNA of the CDR3: TGTGCCAGCAGCCTCCTCTATGAGCAGTTCTTC.